This T cell receptor (beta chain) was identified in a study of OX40 agonist ivuxolimab in advanced cancers. Notes on the research overall: Ivuxolimab was an agonistic, fully human IgG2 monoclonal antibody directed against OX40 (CD134), a costimulatory receptor. The paper covers the monotherapy dose-escalation part of the phase I ivuxolimab trial, which included N of about 56 patients. Patients were allowed to have had prior anti-PD-1, anti-PD-L1 or anti-CTLA-4 therapy, and approximately 40% of the dose-escalation patients had been treated with checkpoint inhibitors. Peripheral TCRbeta sequencing aimed to test whether ivuxolimab altered TCR sequence diversity and caused clonal T-cell expansion. In the dose-escalation cohort, roughly 82% of patients were male, and the mean age was roughly 56 years with a range of about 20 to 80. Intravenous ivuxolimab was administered to patients every 2 weeks at six dose levels: 0.01, 0.1, 0.3, 1.5, 3 and 10 mg/kg. Of the approximately 50 dose-escalation patients, hepatocellular carcinoma was present in around 19, melanoma in around 15, renal cell carcinoma in 9 and head and neck cancer in 9. Partial responses occurred in three dose-escalation patients, of whom one had hepatocellular carcinoma and two had cutaneous melanoma. On the study overall, not on this receptor specifically: Partial responders in the 0.1-3.0 mg/kg groups had among the lowest normalized peripheral clonal expansion, especially among CD8+ T cells. Which antigens the clonally expanded peripheral T cells were specific for was not determined. At doses from 0.1 to 3.0 mg/kg, clonal expansion was seen in both CD4+ and CD8+ blood T cells between baseline and week 6. On average, CD8+ T cells showed more expanded clones than CD4+ T cells after ivuxolimab. Low levels of normalized T-cell clonal expansion were also shown by some nonresponding patients.

As for this clone: Its target antigen remains unknown. Per-nucleotide qualities are absent, and no much larger clonotype sits a single base away.

CDR1 and CDR2, per the germline V gene, are KGHSH and LQKENI. Deletion took 2 bases off V and 7 bases off J, with a span of 12 bases between the germline ends. The CDR3 numbers 15 residues from cysteine through phenylalanine. The CDR3 DNA has 45 bases and is translated from base 1. Genomic DNA was isolated from the sorted cells so that the TCRbeta CDR3 region could be sequenced. The immunoSEQ Assay was used for sequencing of TCRbeta CDR3 regions. TCRdb's version of the immuneACCESS table is confined to in-frame rearrangements and falls short of the full clone set. An unresolved V gene accounts for under half of the shortfall where checked; the remainder is of unknown origin. This sample comprises 60,000 or so clones, 80% to 90% of them detected only once. The ten largest make up roughly 5.9% of the sample. The trial excluded patients who had a history of autoimmune disease or were on systemic immunosuppression. Peripheral blood for TCR sequencing was collected from all dose cohorts at baseline, on cycle 4 day 1, and on cycle 7 day 1. Samples came from an open-label, multicenter, first-in-human phase I dose-escalation trial of ivuxolimab. Adults with locally advanced or metastatic melanoma, renal cell carcinoma, hepatocellular carcinoma or head and neck squamous cell carcinoma were enrolled in the trial. Before TCR sequencing, CD4+ and CD8+ T cells were separately sorted from peripheral blood.

The source of this sequence is an adult with an advanced solid tumor such as melanoma, head and neck, liver or kidney cancer. The chain uses TRBV18 and TRBJ1-6; the D gene cannot be resolved reliably. The source material was CD4+ or CD8+ T cells sorted from blood, sampled in a trial of the OX40 agonist ivuxolimab. Read as DNA, the sequence is TGTGCCAGCTCACCATTTGCGGATGGGAATTCACCCCTCCACTTT. The resulting protein is CASSPFADGNSPLHF.